The text below deals with one T cell receptor beta chain. There is no known antigen for this receptor. Base qualities were left out, and no much larger clone turns up one base away. In Seattle, one collaborating source enrolled patients while the infection was active and tracked those patients longitudinally over the course of disease. Each collaborating institution followed its own protocols to collect whole blood in K2EDTA tubes. For TCRbeta analysis, collaborators shipped samples in one of three forms: frozen whole blood, isolated PBMCs, or DNA extracted from either of those sample types. TCRbeta CDR3 regions were amplified from genomic DNA using the immunoSEQ Assay, a bias-controlled multiplex PCR. The paper's processing steps were these. The number of nucleated cells in each sample was estimated from the amplification of reference gene primers within the assay. To quantify the absolute abundance of each unique TCRbeta CDR3 rearrangement, sequence reads were collapsed and filtered. Productive Simpson clonality was computed per sample as the square root of Simpson's diversity index over productive rearrangements. Here the immuneACCESS table is served through TCRdb, limited to in-frame sequences with V and J called. Missing clones are a known gap in these copies; in checked studies unresolved V genes cover under half, and the rest lacks a known reason. Clone size and the V and J calls come from that table; the DNA yielded D and trimming. This sample gives 400,000 or so clones in total; about nine tenths of them show up just once. The leading ten clones occupy roughly 1.6% of the sample.

This record comes from a study of blood T cell repertoires in COVID-19 (dated by TCRdb to 2018 to 2021). Looking at the study overall: Samples covering the acute and convalescent phases of COVID-19 were provided by collaborators in the United States, Italy and Spain. The material from the prospective study consisted of cDNA or gDNA derived from T cells, B-cell-depleted T cells, or PBMCs. The dataset comprised deeply sampled blood TCRbeta repertoires from subjects exposed to, actively infected with, or recovered from COVID-19. The repertoires were released in a freely available public database meant as a resource for research on the immune response to SARS-CoV-2. The samples were drawn from the first 160 participants of the ongoing ImmuneRACE study and from under 1,500 subjects provided by 6 global collaborators. Nearly every sample came with metadata listing a de-identified subject ID, COVID-19 status, age in years and sex. Where HLA class I and class II types were available, the types were taken from metadata supplied by the sample provider, not from assay-based typing.

Its CDR3 holds 13 amino acids, cysteine through phenylalanine. Only the CDR3 DNA stays, 39 bases, in frame from base 1. Trimming takes 6 bases from V and 0 bases from J, and the germline ends sit 9 bases apart. In the germline V gene, CDR1 corresponds to SGHAT and CDR2 to FQNNGV. Beyond this particular receptor, the publication reports: Clinical and demographic metadata were provided uncurated, with the amount varying by source and participant.

The sequence came from a woman aged 40 to 55 with COVID-19, enrolled during active disease. Sequencing was done on a sample of peripheral blood. Rearrangement joined TRBV11-2 to TRBJ2-7; no D gene call is confident. CDR3 protein: CASRPISSYEQYF. The bases are TGTGCCAGCAGACCCATTAGCTCCTACGAGCAGTACTTC.